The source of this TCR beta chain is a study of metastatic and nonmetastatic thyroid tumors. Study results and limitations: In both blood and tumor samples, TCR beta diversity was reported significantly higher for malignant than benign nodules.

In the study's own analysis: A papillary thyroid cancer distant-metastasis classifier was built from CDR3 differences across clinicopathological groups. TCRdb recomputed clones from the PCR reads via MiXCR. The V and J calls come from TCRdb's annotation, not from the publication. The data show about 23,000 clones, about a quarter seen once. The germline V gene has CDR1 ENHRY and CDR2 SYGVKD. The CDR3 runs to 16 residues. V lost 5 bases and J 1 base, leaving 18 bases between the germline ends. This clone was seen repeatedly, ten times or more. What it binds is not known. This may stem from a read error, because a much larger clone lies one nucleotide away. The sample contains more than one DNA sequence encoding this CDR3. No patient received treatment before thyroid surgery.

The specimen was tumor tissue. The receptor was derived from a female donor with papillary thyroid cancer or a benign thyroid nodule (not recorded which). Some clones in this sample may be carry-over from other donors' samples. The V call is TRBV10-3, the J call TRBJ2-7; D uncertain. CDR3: CAISPSAERASYEQYF. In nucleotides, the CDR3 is TGTGCCATCAGTCCTTCGGCGGAAAGAGCATCCTACGAGCAGTACTTC.